A single sample gave rise to the 2 T cell receptor beta chains below, sequenced in a study of T cell responses to AZD1222 COVID-19 vaccine. Profiled with immunoSEQ multiplex PCR; TCRdb holds only in-frame clones, not every one. The sample contains roughly 120,000 clones, about nine tenths of which appear only once. Here the sequenced sample was peripheral blood, taken on day 0 of AZD1222 vaccination. Every receptor here comes from an adult in good health.

The chain recombines TRBV12-5 with TRBJ1-4; no clear D gene. CDR1 is LGHNT and CDR2 is FRNRAP in the germline V gene. Trimming took off 8 bases at V and 8 bases at J, with 12 bases between the two ends. This CDR3 region has 12 residues. This CDR3 reads CASTVLGEKLFF. Written as DNA, the CDR3 is TGTGCTAGTACCGTCTTGGGGGAAAAACTGTTTTTT.

The chain has TRBV7-7 and TRBJ2-5, with 9 bases aligning to TRBD1. Germline V gene lookup returns CDR1 SSHAT and CDR2 FNYEAQ (reference sequence). Trimming cost V 4 bases and J 3 bases; bases outside gene matches: 6. The CDR3 is made up of 15 amino acids. CDR3 sequence: CASSSDGTGKETQYF. CDR3 nucleotide sequence: TGTGCCAGCAGCTCCGACGGGACAGGGAAAGAGACCCAGTACTTC.